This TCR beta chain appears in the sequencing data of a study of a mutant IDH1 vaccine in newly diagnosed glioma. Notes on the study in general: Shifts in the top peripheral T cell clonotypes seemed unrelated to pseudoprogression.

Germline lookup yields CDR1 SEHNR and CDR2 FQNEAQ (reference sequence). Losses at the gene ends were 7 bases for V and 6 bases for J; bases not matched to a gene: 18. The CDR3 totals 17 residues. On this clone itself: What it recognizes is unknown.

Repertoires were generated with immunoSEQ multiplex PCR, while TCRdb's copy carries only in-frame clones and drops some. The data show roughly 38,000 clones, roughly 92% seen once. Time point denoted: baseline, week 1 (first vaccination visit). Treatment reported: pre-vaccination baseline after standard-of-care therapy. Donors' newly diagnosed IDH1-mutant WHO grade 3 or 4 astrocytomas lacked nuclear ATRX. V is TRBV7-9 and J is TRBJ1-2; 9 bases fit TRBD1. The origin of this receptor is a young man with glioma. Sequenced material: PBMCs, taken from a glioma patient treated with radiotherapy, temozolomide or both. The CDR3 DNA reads TGTGCCAGCACTCATCGACGCCAGGGACAGGGAGGAGATGGCTACACCTTC. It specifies CASTHRRQGQGGDGYTF.